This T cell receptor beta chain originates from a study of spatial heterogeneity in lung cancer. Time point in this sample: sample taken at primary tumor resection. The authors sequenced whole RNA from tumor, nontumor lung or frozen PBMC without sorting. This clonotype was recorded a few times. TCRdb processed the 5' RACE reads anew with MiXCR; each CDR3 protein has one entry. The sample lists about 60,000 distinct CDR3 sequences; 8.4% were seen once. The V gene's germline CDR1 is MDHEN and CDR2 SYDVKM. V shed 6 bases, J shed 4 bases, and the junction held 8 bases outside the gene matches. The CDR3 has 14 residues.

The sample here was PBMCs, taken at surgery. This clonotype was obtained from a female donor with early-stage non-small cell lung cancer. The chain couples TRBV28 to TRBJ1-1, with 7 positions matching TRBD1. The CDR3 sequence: CASRVRQGGTEAFF. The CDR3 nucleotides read TGTGCCAGCAGGGTGCGACAGGGAGGCACTGAAGCTTTCTTT.